What follows is one TCR beta chain and its context. Its cognate antigen has yet to be identified. Per-base qualities were not stored, and no clone one base away is much larger. This sample is drawn from a study of blood T cell repertoires in COVID-19 (dated by TCRdb to the early 2020s). With regard to the full study: The collaborator samples originated in the United States, Italy and Spain and spanned the acute and convalescent phases of COVID-19. The material from the prospective study consisted of cDNA or gDNA derived from T cells, B-cell-depleted T cells, or PBMCs. Subjects who had been exposed to COVID-19, were actively infected with it, or had recovered from it provided the deeply sampled blood TCRbeta repertoires that made up the dataset. The repertoires were released in a freely available public database intended as a resource for research on the immune response to SARS-CoV-2. The samples were drawn from the first 160 participants of the ongoing ImmuneRACE study and from some 1,300 subjects provided by 6 global collaborators. Nearly every sample came with metadata listing a de-identified subject ID, COVID-19 status, age in years and sex. Where available, HLA class I and class II types were obtained from metadata supplied by the sample provider rather than from assay-based typing.

Points the paper makes about the study in general: The amount of clinical and demographic metadata varied by source and participant and was provided uncurated.

Enrolling through a virtual design, the prospective study's participants ranged in age from roughly 18 to 89 years and lived across more than 20 United States geographic areas. In the prospective study, cohorts were assigned on the basis of participant-reported clinical history obtained from a screening survey and a study questionnaire. Recovered participants in ImmuneRACE Cohort 3 were defined as having two consecutive negative NP/OP PCR tests, clearance from a healthcare professional, or resolution of symptoms. Mobile phlebotomists in the prospective study collected whole blood, serum and a nasopharyngeal or oropharyngeal swab from every participant. Prospective study participants could optionally give additional blood draws and questionnaires over an approximately two-month period. Prospective study blood samples were shipped either frozen or at room temperature before DNA extraction. From the cysteine up to the phenylalanine, the CDR3 has a length of 12 residues. The kept DNA is CDR3 alone, 36 bases in frame from the first base. Trimming takes 2 bases from V and 4 bases from J, and the germline ends sit 8 bases apart. The germline V gene (reference sequence) sets CDR1 to GTSNPN and CDR2 to SVGIG.

TCRbeta CDR3 regions were amplified from genomic DNA using the immunoSEQ Assay, a bias-controlled multiplex PCR. The authors processed their data as follows. The number of nucleated cells in each sample was estimated from the amplification of reference gene primers within the assay. To quantify the absolute abundance of each unique TCRbeta CDR3 rearrangement, sequence reads were collapsed and filtered. For each sample, productive Simpson clonality was calculated as the square root of Simpson's diversity index over productive rearrangements. Entries here come from immuneACCESS through TCRdb and include only in-frame sequences with V and J called. Some clones fail to appear in such tables; in the studies checked, an unresolved V gene covers under half of the shortfall, and the cause of the remainder is unknown. V, J and clone size are those of that table, while D and trimming were read from the DNA. The sample data list almost 200,000 clones, and approximately 88% of these were observed just once. The ten largest clonotypes hold about 8.1% of the sample.

Here the chain combines TRBV30 and TRBJ1-2; no confident D gene assignment can be made. The sample was PBMCs or T cells enriched from blood (not recorded which). This TCR came from a woman aged 18-35 years who had recovered from COVID-19. This receptor has the CDR3 CAWSLSGYGYTF. The DNA is as follows: TGTGCCTGGAGTCTTTCGGGCTATGGCTACACCTTC.